This TCR beta chain was captured by sequencing in a study of blood T cells in healthy people across ages. As concerns this clonotype: Antigen unknown.

CDR3 length: 14 residues. CDR1 SEHNR and CDR2 FQNEAQ come from the germline V gene (reference sequence). V was shortened by 6 bases and J by 1 base, with 12 bases between the two germline ends. Study conclusions and caveats: The diversity estimates, figures obtained from one million T cells, were considered underestimates.

The second PCR ran about 6 to 12 cycles with a sample-barcoded 5' primer and J-beta primers. TCRdb processed the 5' RACE reads anew with MiXCR; each CDR3 protein has one entry. Of about a million distinct CDR3 sequences listed, roughly 51% were seen once; the top ten hold about a fifth. The V call is TRBV7-9, the J call TRBJ1-1, with D perhaps matching TRBD1 (6 bases). The clonotype was recovered from a woman aged 55-69 years in good health. Sequences were obtained from blood. DNA for the CDR3: TGTGCCAGCAGTCACCGGACAGCGAACACTGAAGCTTTCTTT. It specifies CASSHRTANTEAFF.